A selection of T cell receptor beta chains follows, all from one sample in a study of circulating and synovial CD4+ cells in juvenile arthritis. Assay: immunoSEQ multiplex PCR; the TCRdb copy retains only in-frame clones and omits some. The profile covers 11,000 to 15,000 clones, with roughly 88% appearing a single time and approximately 3.3% taken by the ten largest. The sample consisted of CD4+ T cells from synovial fluid. All receptors derive from a human patient with juvenile idiopathic arthritis. Some clones in this sample may be carry-over from other donors' samples. CDR3s include the opening cysteine and the closing phenylalanine or tryptophan. The order of the fields is clone size, V gene, J gene, D gene, CDR3 DNA, CDR3 protein. A D gene is named only where the DNA matches it firmly. Where a row states a size, it is once, few, many or the class of an expanded clone; other rows omit it.

-	TRBV27	TRBJ2-3	TRBD2	TGTGCCAGCAGTCTTAGCGGGGGAGAGACAGATACGCAGTATTTT	CASSLSGGETDTQYF
-	TRBV11-2	TRBJ1-4	-	TGTGCCAGCAGGACTAAGGCAGGAGGGTTGACTAATGAAAAACTGTTTTTT	CASRTKAGGLTNEKLFF
-	TRBV28	TRBJ2-7	-	TGTGCCAGCAGTTCCCCAGTGGGGGCAGGGTGGCGGGACGAGCAGTACTTC	CASSSPVGAGWRDEQYF
-	TRBV10-1	TRBJ1-4	TRBD1	TGCGCCAGATCCGACAGGGGCACTAATGAAAAACTGTTTTTT	CARSDRGTNEKLFF
-	TRBV20-1	TRBJ2-7	-	TGCAGTGCTAGTGGAGGGAACGAGCAGTACTTC	CSASGGNEQYF
-	TRBV7-2	TRBJ1-6	-	TGTGCCAGCAGCTTAACAGGTTCACCCCTCCACTTT	CASSLTGSPLHF
-	TRBV1	TRBJ2-1	-	TGCACCAGCAGCCACCGTTCCGGGACTTTTTGGTTGTCCTACAATGAGCAGTTCTTC	CTSSHRSGTFWLSYNEQFF
once	TRBV4-2	TRBJ1-2	-	TGTGCCAGCAGCCAAGATACCGGAAACAGAGGCTACACCTTC	CASSQDTGNRGYTF
-	TRBV29-1	TRBJ2-5	-	TGCAGCGTTGAACGGGGGAAGCAAGAGACCCAGTACTTC	CSVERGKQETQYF
-	TRBV10-3	TRBJ1-1	TRBD1	TGTGCCATCAGTGAAGGGACAGTGAACACTGAAGCTTTCTTT	CAISEGTVNTEAFF
-	TRBV7-8	TRBJ2-3	-	TGTGCCAGCAGCCTAGCCGTCGGGTTTTCCCCAGATACGCAGTATTTT	CASSLAVGFSPDTQYF
-	TRBV19	TRBJ2-7	-	TGTGCCAGTGTTCCAAGCGTCCACGAGCAGTACTTC	CASVPSVHEQYF
-	TRBV19	TRBJ1-6	-	TGTGCCAGTAGTATATCGAAGAGCGACTCCCCCCTCCACTTT	CASSISKSDSPLHF
-	TRBV7-6	TRBJ2-1	-	TGTGCCAGCAGCTTAGACAGTTACAATGAGCAGTTCTTC	CASSLDSYNEQFF
-	TRBV29-1	TRBJ1-4	TRBD1	TGCAGCACTTCCGGGACAGGGGATGAAAAACTGTTTTTT	CSTSGTGDEKLFF
-	TRBV6-1	TRBJ1-1	-	TGTGCCAGCAGTCGGGTAGGATGGGACACTGAAGCTTTCTTT	CASSRVGWDTEAFF
once	TRBV10-3	TRBJ1-5	-	TGTGCCACCACAGGGAGTCCTAATCAGCCCCAGCATTTT	CATTGSPNQPQHF
-	TRBV19	TRBJ1-4	-	TGTGCCAGTAGTATCCTCGACAGCTCCTTTAATGAAAAACTGTTTTTT	CASSILDSSFNEKLFF
-	TRBV15	TRBJ1-5	-	TGTGCCACCAGCAGAGACCCCGGGGGCAATCAGCCCCAGCATTTT	CATSRDPGGNQPQHF
medium-sized	TRBV6-6	TRBJ1-1	TRBD1	TGTGCCAGCAGTTACGCGGACAGGGGAGCTTTCTTT	CASSYADRGAFF
few	TRBV6-5	TRBJ2-5	TRBD1	TGTGCCAGCAGATTGACAGGGATATACCAAGAGACCCAGTACTTC	CASRLTGIYQETQYF
-	TRBV15	TRBJ2-7	-	TGTGCCACCAGCAGAGATACGGTTTCCTACGAGCAGTACTTC	CATSRDTVSYEQYF
-	TRBV5-1	TRBJ2-5	-	TGCGCCAGCAGCTTGGGACGGGACTCGGGGTTCCAAGAGACCCAGTACTTC	CASSLGRDSGFQETQYF
-	TRBV11-2	TRBJ1-1	-	TGTGCCAGCAGCTTAGATCTGGGGGGGCTGGGCACTGAAGCTTTCTTT	CASSLDLGGLGTEAFF
-	TRBV5-1	TRBJ1-1	TRBD1	TGCGCCAGCAGCCGGGACAGGATGAACACTGAAGCTTTCTTT	CASSRDRMNTEAFF
-	TRBV30	TRBJ1-1	-	TGTGCCTGGAGTGTACTAAGTGAAAGAAGAGCTGAAGCTTTCTTT	CAWSVLSERRAEAFF
-	TRBV5-4	TRBJ2-5	TRBD1	TGTGCCAGCAGCTGGGGGGGGACAGGGGGCCCAGAGACCCAGTACTTC	CASSWGGTGGPETQYF
-	TRBV14	TRBJ2-7	TRBD1	TGTGCCAGCAGCCACTTAAGGGACAGGGATTACGAGCAGTACTTC	CASSHLRDRDYEQYF